The present T cell receptor (beta chain) was sequenced within a study of cytomegalovirus exposure and HLA in healthy donors. Study-wide results and limits: The authors enumerated over 150 TCR beta chains as linked to cytomegalovirus. The classifier was said to identify cytomegalovirus status with high specificity and sensitivity.

It was the approximately 120-subject validation cohort, separate from the roughly 700-subject first cohort, to which the donors belonged. Concerning this clone itself: No antigen is known for it.

The V and J ends lost 2 bases and 3 bases respectively, with 11 bases between them. This CDR3 contains 14 residues. CDR1 and CDR2 (germline): WNHNN, SYGVQD (reference sequence). Profiled with immunoSEQ multiplex PCR; TCRdb holds only in-frame clones, not every one. The sample shows 82,000 or so clones, 90% to 95% of them seen only once. The TCR was taken from a woman under 30 in good health and CMV-seronegative. Sample: PBMCs. This chain uses TRBV10-1 with TRBJ2-7; a weak D match, TRBD1 (6 bases). The CDR3 DNA is TGCGCCAGCAGTGAGGGTACAGGGATCTACGAGCAGTACTTC. This gives the protein CASSEGTGIYEQYF.